This TCR beta chain was identified during a study of OX40 agonist ivuxolimab in advanced cancers. With regard to the full study: Ivuxolimab was an agonistic, fully human IgG2 monoclonal antibody directed against OX40 (CD134), a costimulatory receptor. Partial responses occurred in three dose-escalation patients: two with cutaneous melanoma and one with hepatocellular carcinoma. Of the approximately 54 patients in dose escalation, 19 had hepatocellular carcinoma, some 15 had melanoma, 9 had renal cell carcinoma and 9 had head and neck cancer. In the dose-escalation cohort, 82.7% of patients were male, and the mean age was around 60 years, with a range of roughly 23 to 85. Patients were allowed to have had prior anti-PD-1, anti-PD-L1 or anti-CTLA-4 therapy, and less than 45% of the dose-escalation patients had previously received checkpoint inhibitors. The point of sequencing TCRbeta in the periphery was to test whether ivuxolimab changed TCR sequence diversity and drove clonal T-cell expansion. The paper reports the monotherapy dose-escalation portion (N = 52 patients) of the phase I ivuxolimab trial. Intravenous ivuxolimab was administered to patients every 2 weeks at six dose levels: 0.01, 0.1, 0.3, 1.5, 3 and 10 mg/kg.

The paper's findings and limits, for the study overall: In the 0.1-3.0 mg/kg groups, partial responders were among the patients with the lowest normalized peripheral clonal expansion, particularly in CD8+ T cells. Antigen specificity was not determined for the clonally expanded peripheral T cells. On average, CD8+ T cells showed more expanded clones than CD4+ T cells after ivuxolimab. Clonal expansion of both CD4+ and CD8+ blood T cells was observed from baseline to week 6 at doses 0.1 to 3.0 mg/kg. Low levels of normalized T-cell clonal expansion were also shown by some nonresponding patients.

This clone occurred a few times. The target of this receptor is not known. No much larger clonotype is one base removed from it; base qualities were not supplied. Patients with a history of autoimmune disease or receiving systemic immunosuppression were excluded from the trial. Peripheral blood for TCR sequencing was collected from all dose cohorts at baseline, on cycle 4 day 1, and on cycle 7 day 1. The samples were drawn from a first-in-human, open-label, multicenter phase I dose-escalation trial of ivuxolimab. Adults with locally advanced or metastatic melanoma, renal cell carcinoma, hepatocellular carcinoma or head and neck squamous cell carcinoma were enrolled in the trial. Before TCR sequencing, CD4+ and CD8+ T cells were separately sorted from peripheral blood. For sequencing of the TCRbeta CDR3 region, genomic DNA was extracted from the sorted cells. The immunoSEQ Assay was used for sequencing of TCRbeta CDR3 regions. In its TCRdb copy, this immuneACCESS table keeps in-frame sequences only and misses some clones. Where compared with another copy, unresolved V genes explain less than half of these, and the others have no known cause. This sample lists over 20,000 clones; about 85% were detected once. Around 14% of the sample belongs to the ten largest clones.

Trimming removed 5 bases from V and 1 base from J, leaving 15 bases between the germline ends. CDR1 and CDR2, looked up from the germline V gene (reference sequence), are PRHDT and FYEKMQ. Counted from cysteine to phenylalanine, this CDR3 has 17 amino acids. This entry keeps only the CDR3 DNA: 51 bases, framed from base 1. Sample: CD4+ or CD8+ T cells sorted from blood, taken in a trial of the OX40 agonist ivuxolimab. Recombination joined TRBV13 with TRBJ2-6; matching of 6 bases hints at TRBD1 as the D gene. This clonotype was obtained from an adult with an advanced solid tumor such as melanoma, head and neck, liver or kidney cancer. The DNA is as follows: TGTGCCAGCAGCCAGGGGACACGGACATCTGGGGCCAACGTCCTGACTTTC. Protein translation: CASSQGTRTSGANVLTF.